One sample yielded the 5 T cell receptor beta chains listed below, sequenced in a study of cytomegalovirus exposure and HLA in healthy donors. Some clones are missing from TCRdb's copy, which holds only in-frame ones; the method was immunoSEQ multiplex PCR. The table records 300,000 to 400,000 clones, roughly 85% of them present only once. Sequencing was carried out using PBMCs. The receptors here all came from a young woman in good health and CMV-seronegative.

The V gene is TRBV10-3, the J gene TRBJ2-7, with 7 bases matching TRBD1. Per germline, CDR1 ENHRY and CDR2 SYGVKD. V dropped 6 bases and J dropped 3; count of bases not matched to a gene: 8. The CDR3 loop spans 14 amino acids. The CDR3 loop reads CAIRRTGDSYEQYF. The DNA for the CDR3 is TGTGCCATCAGACGAACAGGGGACAGCTACGAGCAGTACTTC.

This clone was picked up one time. The rearrangement links TRBV4-1 to TRBJ1-5; D perhaps matches TRBD1 (6 bases). This CDR3 contains 19 residues. The germline V gene has CDR1 MGHRA and CDR2 YSYEKL. With 2 bases removed from V and 9 bases from J, the gap between germline ends came to 29 bases. This CDR3 is CASSQPTLEGGPGFGPQHF. CDR3 bases: TGCGCCAGCAGCCAACCTACCCTCGAAGGGGGACCGGGGTTTGGGCCCCAGCATTTT.

About this clone itself: Other DNA sequences within the sample encode an identical CDR3. The chain carries TRBV6-5 and TRBJ2-5; tentative D call: TRBD2 (5 bases). V was pared by 0 bases and J by 1 base, with 9 bases between. This CDR3 has 15 amino acids. The germline CDR1 and CDR2 sequences are MNHEY and SVGAGI. The CDR3 nucleotides read TGTGCCAGCAGTTACTCCGGAGGACTCCAAGAGACCCAGTACTTC. This codes for CASSYSGGLQETQYF.

The rearrangement uses TRBV5-4 and TRBJ1-2; TRBD1 might be the D (6 bases). This CDR3 has 15 residues. V lost 0 bases, J lost 4 bases, and 13 bases lay in between. CDR1 and CDR2 from the germline V gene are SGHNT and YYREEE (reference sequence). CDR3 in DNA: TGTGCCAGCAGCTTGGATTGGGGGCCAAGCTATGGCTACACCTTC. Translation gives CASSLDWGPSYGYTF.

CDR3 residues: CASSHGHYNEQFF. CDR3 DNA: TGCGCCAGCAGCCACGGACACTACAATGAGCAGTTCTTC. The chain employs TRBV4-1 and TRBJ2-1; the D gene is possibly TRBD1 (5 bases). V was clipped by 3 bases and J by 3 bases, with 6 bases between them. In germline, CDR1 is MGHRA, CDR2 YSYEKL. This CDR3 comprises 13 residues.